Listed below are T cell receptor beta chains from one sample, sequenced in a study of cytomegalovirus exposure and HLA in healthy donors. Clones were sequenced by immunoSEQ multiplex PCR, and TCRdb holds only the in-frame ones, with some missing. This sample has some 68,000 clones, with about 94% found just once. The source material was PBMCs. These receptors came from a man aged 18 to 30 in good health and CMV-seropositive. Both conserved end residues are part of each CDR3. A D gene is named only where the DNA matches it firmly. Not all rows give a size; the values are once, few, many and, for expanded clones, a class.

V gene,J gene,D gene,clone size,CDR3 protein,CDR3 DNA
TRBV7-7,TRBJ2-2,TRBD1,.,CASSPGTGLTGELFF,TGTGCTAGCAGCCCCGGGACAGGGTTGACCGGGGAGCTGTTTTTT
TRBV9,TRBJ2-5,TRBD2,.,CASSAGGRETQYF,TGTGCCAGCAGCGCGGGGGGGCGGGAGACCCAGTACTTC
TRBV19,TRBJ2-7,.,.,CASSISGQRGIYEQYF,TGTGCCAGTAGTATTTCCGGACAGAGGGGAATCTACGAGCAGTACTTC
TRBV6-6,TRBJ1-2,TRBD1,.,CASSYLDRPNLDGYTF,TGTGCCAGCAGTTACCTGGACAGGCCGAACTTAGATGGCTACACCTTC
TRBV14,TRBJ2-1,TRBD2,.,CASSYRTSGKSSYNEQFF,TGTGCCAGCAGCTACAGGACTAGCGGGAAAAGCTCCTACAATGAGCAGTTCTTC
TRBV18,TRBJ2-4,.,few,CASSPFGVLAKNIQYF,TGTGCCAGCTCACCTTTCGGGGTTCTAGCCAAAAACATTCAGTACTTC
TRBV6-1,TRBJ2-1,.,once,CASSQEGGHDEQFF,TGTGCCAGCAGTCAAGAGGGGGGGCATGATGAGCAGTTCTTC
TRBV5-1,TRBJ2-2,TRBD1,.,CASSPTGDTGELFF,TGCGCCAGCAGCCCGACAGGGGACACCGGGGAGCTGTTTTTT
TRBV11-1,TRBJ2-1,.,.,CASSGGRDNEQFF,TGTGCCAGCAGCGGAGGCCGGGACAATGAGCAGTTCTTC
TRBV5-4,TRBJ2-2,.,.,CASSLEQGGSGELFF,TGTGCCAGCAGCTTGGAGCAGGGTGGCAGCGGGGAGCTGTTTTTT
TRBV7-9,TRBJ1-3,TRBD1,.,CASSNGDRAFGNTIYF,TGTGCCAGCAGTAATGGGGACAGGGCATTTGGAAACACCATATATTTT
TRBV5-1,TRBJ2-3,.,.,CASSLGGSADTQYF,TGCGCCAGCAGCTTGGGAGGGAGTGCAGATACGCAGTATTTT
TRBV11-3,TRBJ2-7,.,.,CASSSGLGTYEQYF,TGTGCCAGCAGCTCCGGCCTAGGAACCTACGAGCAGTACTTC
TRBV6-1,TRBJ1-6,.,.,CASSDAAGQVGSPLHF,TGTGCCAGCAGTGATGCGGCGGGGCAAGTAGGATCACCCCTCCACTTT
TRBV27,TRBJ2-1,TRBD2,.,CASTLAGGQSSEQFF,TGTGCCAGCACCTTAGCGGGGGGGCAATCGAGTGAGCAGTTCTTC
TRBV7-9,TRBJ1-1,TRBD1,.,CASSLEQGGRFF,TGTGCCAGCAGCTTGGAACAGGGGGGCCGTTTCTTT
TRBV27,TRBJ2-1,.,once,CASSLRGIQGLPHNEQFF,TGTGCCAGCAGTTTAAGGGGCATACAGGGACTACCGCATAATGAGCAGTTCTTC
TRBV2,TRBJ2-3,.,.,CASSGLFGTDTQYF,TGTGCCAGCAGCGGACTATTCGGCACAGATACGCAGTATTTT
TRBV27,TRBJ2-7,.,.,CASSLSYGYEQYF,TGTGCCAGCAGTTTAAGTTACGGGTACGAGCAGTACTTC